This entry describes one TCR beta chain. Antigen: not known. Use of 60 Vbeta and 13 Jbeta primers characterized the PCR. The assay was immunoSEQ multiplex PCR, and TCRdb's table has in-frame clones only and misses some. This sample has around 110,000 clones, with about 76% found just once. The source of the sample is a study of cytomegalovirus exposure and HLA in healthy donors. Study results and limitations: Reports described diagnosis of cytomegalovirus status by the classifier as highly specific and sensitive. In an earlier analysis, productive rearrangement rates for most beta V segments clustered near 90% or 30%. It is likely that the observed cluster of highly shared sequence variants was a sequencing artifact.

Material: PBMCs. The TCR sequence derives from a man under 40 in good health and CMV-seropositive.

This CDR3 reads CASSSQAPYEQYF. The CDR3 coding sequence is TGTGCCAGCAGTTCCCAGGCTCCCTACGAGCAGTACTTC. The chain recombines TRBV28 with TRBJ2-7, with D hard to call. The CDR3 loop spans 13 amino acids. V lost 4 bases to trimming and J lost 2 bases, with 9 bases between them. The V gene's germline CDR1 is MDHEN and CDR2 SYDVKM.